A selection of T cell receptor beta chains follows, all from one sample in a study of cytomegalovirus exposure and HLA in healthy donors. Using immunoSEQ multiplex PCR, the repertoire was profiled, and TCRdb retains in-frame clones only, with some absent. The data contain 100,000 to 140,000 clones, roughly 70% of them singletons. The sample consisted of PBMCs. The receptor source for this set is a woman aged 40 to 50 in good health and CMV-seropositive. Both conserved end residues are part of each CDR3. A D gene is named only where the DNA matches it firmly. Size is stated for part of the rows, as once, few or many counts, or as a class when the clone is expanded.

TRBD2	TRBV5-1	TRBJ2-5	.	CASSLEPAGNQETQYF	TGCGCCAGCAGCTTGGAGCCAGCGGGGAACCAAGAGACCCAGTACTTC
.	TRBV5-4	TRBJ2-5	.	CASSLDGGETQYF	TGTGCCAGCAGCTTGGACGGCGGAGAGACCCAGTACTTC
TRBD1	TRBV19	TRBJ1-5	.	CASSPLDRGSNQPQHF	TGTGCCAGTAGTCCATTAGACAGGGGTAGCAATCAGCCCCAGCATTTT
TRBD1	TRBV5-1	TRBJ1-1	.	CASSYGQGNTEAFF	TGCGCCAGCAGCTATGGACAGGGGAACACTGAAGCTTTCTTT
.	TRBV5-6	TRBJ1-1	.	CASSLGGGTFLNTEAFF	TGTGCCAGCAGCTTGGGGGGAGGGACCTTTCTGAACACTGAAGCTTTCTTT
.	TRBV10-2	TRBJ1-5	.	CASSGGQQGQPQHF	TGCGCCAGCAGTGGCGGACAGCAGGGTCAGCCCCAGCATTTT
.	TRBV5-1	TRBJ2-5	once	CASSLNFPQGLLETQYF	TGCGCCAGCAGCTTGAATTTCCCACAGGGTCTGTTGGAGACCCAGTACTTC
.	TRBV5-1	TRBJ2-5	once	CASSPGAQETQYF	TGCGCCAGCAGTCCTGGGGCCCAAGAGACCCAGTACTTC
.	TRBV19	TRBJ1-5	.	CASSLFNQPQHF	TGTGCCAGTAGTTTATTCAATCAGCCCCAGCATTTT
TRBD1	TRBV14	TRBJ1-6	.	CASSANRGGPLHF	TGTGCCAGCAGCGCGAACAGGGGGGGTCCCCTCCACTTT
TRBD1	TRBV4-1	TRBJ1-4	.	CASSQVHAATGYEKLFF	TGCGCCAGCAGCCAAGTGCATGCTGCGACAGGGTATGAAAAACTGTTTTTT
.	TRBV5-1	TRBJ1-1	.	CASRRQGWDTEAFF	TGCGCCAGCAGGCGGCAGGGTTGGGACACTGAAGCTTTCTTT
TRBD2	TRBV7-2	TRBJ2-3	few	CASSVSGAADTQYF	TGTGCCAGCAGCGTTAGCGGGGCGGCAGATACGCAGTATTTT
TRBD2	TRBV30	TRBJ2-3	.	CAWSVLAGGTDTQYF	TGTGCCTGGAGTGTGCTAGCGGGGGGGACAGATACGCAGTATTTT
TRBD1	TRBV4-1	TRBJ1-1	.	CASSRNFGTDTEAFF	TGCGCCAGCAGCCGTAACTTTGGGACAGACACTGAAGCTTTCTTT
.	TRBV2	TRBJ2-3	.	CASSAGDTDTQYF	TGTGCCAGCAGTGCGGGGGATACAGATACGCAGTATTTT
.	TRBV6-1	TRBJ1-2	few	CASSEWPIPLF	TGTGCCAGCAGTGAATGGCCGATCCCTCTCTTC
.	TRBV5-5	TRBJ2-2	.	CASSLRVTGELFF	TGTGCCAGCAGCTTGAGAGTCACCGGGGAGCTGTTTTTT
TRBD1	TRBV2	TRBJ2-5	.	CASSKTGTVETQYF	TGTGCCAGCAGTAAGACAGGGACGGTAGAGACCCAGTACTTC
.	TRBV11-3	TRBJ2-7	.	CASSPGQTYEQYF	TGTGCCAGCAGCCCAGGACAGACCTACGAGCAGTACTTC
TRBD1	TRBV11-2	TRBJ2-5	few	CASRPQQGHETQYF	TGTGCCAGCAGACCTCAACAGGGGCACGAGACCCAGTACTTC
TRBD1	TRBV12-5	TRBJ1-1	.	CASGWRTGNTEAFF	TGTGCTAGTGGTTGGAGGACAGGCAACACTGAAGCTTTCTTT
.	TRBV30	TRBJ2-3	.	CAWSVGAGATDTQYF	TGTGCCTGGAGTGTAGGGGCGGGGGCTACAGATACGCAGTATTTT
.	TRBV30	TRBJ1-2	.	CAWIVASRGYGYTF	TGTGCCTGGATCGTCGCATCGCGGGGCTATGGCTACACCTTC
TRBD2	TRBV5-1	TRBJ2-1	.	CASSLASGRGNEQFF	TGCGCCAGCAGCTTGGCCAGCGGGAGGGGCAATGAGCAGTTCTTC
.	TRBV9	TRBJ2-6	.	CASSVGGAGANVLTF	TGTGCCAGCAGCGTAGGGGGAGCAGGGGCCAACGTCCTGACTTTC
TRBD1	TRBV12-5	TRBJ1-1	once	CASGLGDRRDTEASF	TGTGCTAGTGGTTTGGGGGACAGGAGGGACACTGAAGCTTCCTTT
TRBD1	TRBV5-4	TRBJ1-6	.	CASSLEGGAGSPLHF	TGTGCCAGCAGCTTGGAAGGGGGCGCCGGTTCACCCCTCCACTTT
.	TRBV2	TRBJ1-2	.	CASSLQGQWGYTF	TGTGCCAGCAGTTTGCAGGGCCAGTGGGGCTACACCTTC
.	TRBV30	TRBJ1-1	.	CAWSVQGNTEAFF	TGTGCCTGGAGTGTCCAGGGGAACACTGAAGCTTTCTTT
TRBD1	TRBV30	TRBJ1-1	.	CAWSVTWGGQGGTEAFF	TGTGCCTGGAGTGTAACTTGGGGAGGACAGGGAGGAACTGAAGCTTTCTTT
TRBD1	TRBV4-3	TRBJ1-6	.	CASRRGQGNSPLHF	TGCGCCAGCAGAAGGGGGCAGGGAAATTCACCCCTCCACTTT
TRBD1	TRBV29-1	TRBJ2-7	.	CSVEKGTGYEQYF	TGCAGCGTTGAAAAAGGGACAGGTTACGAGCAGTACTTC
.	TRBV5-4	TRBJ1-3	.	CASSLQGVGGNTIYF	TGTGCCAGCAGCTTACAGGGTGTTGGTGGAAACACCATATATTTT
TRBD1	TRBV5-1	TRBJ1-1	.	CASSSKPGQGSEAFF	TGCGCCAGCAGCTCCAAACCGGGACAGGGAAGTGAAGCTTTCTTT
TRBD2	TRBV5-1	TRBJ2-7	few	CASTRLAGEGEQYF	TGCGCCAGCACCCGGCTAGCGGGTGAGGGGGAGCAGTACTTC
.	TRBV5-1	TRBJ2-2	.	CASSLEGVQNTGELFF	TGCGCCAGCAGCTTGGAAGGGGTGCAGAACACCGGGGAGCTGTTTTTT
TRBD1	TRBV19	TRBJ2-7	.	CASRSGGQGLYEQYF	TGTGCCAGTAGGTCCGGGGGACAGGGGCTATACGAGCAGTACTTC
TRBD2	TRBV7-2	TRBJ2-1	few	CASSARLAREQFF	TGTGCCAGCAGCGCACGACTAGCGAGGGAGCAGTTCTTC
TRBD2	TRBV5-8	TRBJ2-3	.	CASSSGLAGVTSTDTQYF	TGTGCCAGCAGCTCAGGACTAGCGGGGGTGACTAGCACAGATACGCAGTATTTT
TRBD2	TRBV5-1	TRBJ2-7	.	CASSLGLAGFDPYEQYF	TGCGCCAGCAGCTTGGGACTAGCGGGGTTTGACCCCTACGAGCAGTACTTC
TRBD2	TRBV7-8	TRBJ2-7	few	CASSLESGGLYEQYF	TGTGCCAGCAGCTTAGAAAGCGGGGGGCTCTACGAGCAGTACTTC
.	TRBV30	TRBJ1-6	.	CAWSQGSNSYNSPLHF	TGTGCCTGGAGCCAGGGGAGCAATTCTTATAATTCACCCCTCCACTTT
.	TRBV4-1	TRBJ1-4	.	CASSGPGTSNEKLFF	TGCGCCAGCAGCGGACCCGGGACAAGTAATGAAAAACTGTTTTTT
.	TRBV5-4	TRBJ2-3	few	CASTAGADTQYF	TGTGCCAGCACCGCAGGGGCAGATACGCAGTATTTT
.	TRBV4-3	TRBJ1-4	.	CASSQDSGVVEKLFF	TGCGCCAGCAGCCAAGATTCGGGGGTAGTTGAAAAACTGTTTTTT
TRBD2	TRBV4-2	TRBJ2-7	.	CASSQVKVLAGGLSYEQYF	TGTGCCAGCAGCCAAGTAAAGGTCCTAGCGGGGGGGCTGTCCTACGAGCAGTACTTC